This T cell receptor beta chain was obtained from a study of cytomegalovirus exposure and HLA in healthy donors. Study-wide findings and caveats: In a later analysis, TCR association rates varied by HLA locus: DRB1 most, HLA-C fewest.

The sample holds one count of this clone. The target antigen is unknown. The PCR contained 60 Vbeta and 13 Jbeta primers. Some clones are missing from TCRdb's copy, which holds only in-frame ones; the method was immunoSEQ multiplex PCR. The table lists about 170,000 clones, about 75% of them singletons. V lost 6 bases to trimming and J lost 5 bases; unmatched junction nucleotides: 7. CDR3 size: 14 residues. Germline CDR1 SNHLY, CDR2 FYNNEI. The sequenced sample was PBMCs. The chain recombines TRBV2 with TRBJ2-5; 9 bases match TRBD1. The source of this sequence is a woman aged 45-59 years in good health and CMV-seropositive. CDR3 bases: TGTGCCAGCAGGACTGACAGGGGGTGGGAGACCCAGTACTTC. Protein sequence: CASRTDRGWETQYF.